This T cell receptor beta chain was identified in a study of T cells in Graves' hyperthyroidism and ophthalmopathy (dated by TCRdb to between 2017 and 2020). Some background on the complete study: A discovery cohort of roughly 96 patients, about 44 with Graves' ophthalmopathy and 57 with stable Graves' hyperthyroidism, was used to find distinguishing TCR V-J signatures. Prospective prediction of ophthalmopathy was tested in an independent validation cohort of under 20 hyperthyroidism patients and 15 to 17 patients who later progressed to ophthalmopathy. The 100 or so discovery patients were randomly divided into training and test sets at a 7:3 ratio. In more than 5 Graves' hyperthyroidism patients, the study also compared T-cell repertoires from thyroid tissue with T-cell repertoires from blood. Following sampling, methimazole starting at 30 mg daily was given to hyperthyroidism patients, and high-dose intravenous methylprednisolone was given to ophthalmopathy patients. TCR Vbeta CDR3 sequencing of approximately 140 peripheral blood samples (approximately 44 ophthalmopathy, roughly 72 hyperthyroidism and roughly 17 progressor patients) is reported in the paper. Summary of the overall study and its limitations: Blood samples also contained most of the expanded thyroid clonotypes (frequency above 0.001), which suggests that blood repertoires may reflect thyroid immune responses. In validation, the model predicted progression to ophthalmopathy a median of approximately 6.6 months before onset, with over 55% sensitivity and roughly 73% specificity. Sample size was not statistically predetermined, and investigators were not blinded to group allocation. Ophthalmopathy was separated from stable hyperthyroidism by a 13 V-J signature model, with about 88% sensitivity and approximately 84% specificity obtained in cross-validation and 80%/75% obtained in testing.

Many counts were recorded for this clonotype. It lacks a known antigen. Nothing much larger sits one base from this clone, and base qualities are not available. Its CDR3 holds 12 amino acids, cysteine through phenylalanine. Kept here is only the CDR3 DNA, which spans 36 bases and is read in frame from base 1. Trimming takes 1 base from V and 6 bases from J, and the germline ends sit 4 bases apart. Via the germline V gene (reference sequence), CDR1 is MNHEY and CDR2 SMNVEV. The TCR beta CDR3 regions were amplified from RNA transcripts. The first round of RT-PCR for the TCR CDR3 was performed with the HTBI primer set and the Qiagen OneStep RT-PCR kit. Libraries were constructed in a second round of multiplex PCR, after which size selection and purification were performed. Paired-end sequencing of the libraries was performed with 100 bp reads on an Illumina HiSeq2000. The paper's processing steps were these. SOAPnuke was used to process the raw data, removing reads that contained adapters or uncalled bases, had a mean Phred below 15, or lacked an exact match to the constant primer or identifier. High-quality paired reads were merged using COPE v1.2.5, and each unique nucleotide sequence was defined as a clonotype. MiTCR v1.1 was used to align clonotypes to the IMGT TRBV, TRBD and TRBJ reference segments. Analysis was restricted to V-J combinations with a frequency above 0.0001, which covered roughly 99% of repertoires. A TCS score was defined as the ratio of F50 (clonal expansion) to E x V (chaos), with BLOSUM62-based TCRdist applied between CDR3 peptides within each V-J. Welch's t-statistics and random forest reduced 500 to 550 V-J features to about 13, which were used in a naive Bayes classifier (R e1071). Thyroid-blood repertoire similarity was quantified with the Morisita-Horn index. TCRdb reprocessing: public reads trimmed at Q25 with fastp, clones called with MiXCR, in-frame beta chains kept. Identical CDR3 proteins give one entry, which carries the most common genes and DNA. TCRdb's processing, not the authors' own work, is the source of the V and J calls. The sample table records approximately 100,000 distinct CDR3 sequences; roughly 40% of these occur just once. Of the sample, roughly 10% falls within the top ten clones.

A patient counted as having stable Graves' hyperthyroidism if no progression to ophthalmopathy occurred over 18 months of follow-up. Hyperthyroidism patients were newly diagnosed, had a disease duration of under 2 months, and were aged 18 to 65 years. Any patient with an uncontrolled infection, another autoimmune disease, pregnancy or lactation was excluded. Clinical symptoms, serum thyroxine and TRAb, thyroid ultrasound, and orbital computed tomography formed the basis for the diagnoses. Total RNA was extracted with Trizol reagent, and quality was checked on an Agilent 2100 Bioanalyzer. This TCR was recovered from a woman in her twenties or thirties with Graves' hyperthyroidism. Source material: peripheral blood or thyroid tissue (not recorded which). This chain joins TRBV27 to TRBJ1-5; no D gene can be assigned with confidence. The CDR3 is CASSLLGQPQHF. The DNA sequence reads TGTGCCAGCAGTTTATTGGGTCAGCCCCAGCATTTT.